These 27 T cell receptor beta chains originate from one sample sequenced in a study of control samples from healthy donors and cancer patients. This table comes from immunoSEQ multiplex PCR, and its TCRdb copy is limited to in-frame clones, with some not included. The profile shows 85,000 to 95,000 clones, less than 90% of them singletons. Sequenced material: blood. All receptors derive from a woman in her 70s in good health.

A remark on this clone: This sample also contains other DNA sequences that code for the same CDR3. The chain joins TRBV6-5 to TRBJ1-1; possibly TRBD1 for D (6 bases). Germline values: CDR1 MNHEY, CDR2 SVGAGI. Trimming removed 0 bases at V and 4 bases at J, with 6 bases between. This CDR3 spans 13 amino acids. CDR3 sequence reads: CASSYSGGTEAFF. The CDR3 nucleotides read TGTGCCAGCAGTTACTCAGGGGGCACTGAAGCTTTCTTT.

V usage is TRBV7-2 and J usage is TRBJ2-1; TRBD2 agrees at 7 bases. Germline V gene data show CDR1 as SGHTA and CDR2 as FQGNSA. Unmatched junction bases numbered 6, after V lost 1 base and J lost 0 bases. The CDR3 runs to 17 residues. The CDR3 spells CASSLDALAVSYNEQFF. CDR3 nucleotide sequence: TGTGCCAGCAGCTTAGATGCCCTAGCGGTCTCCTACAATGAGCAGTTCTTC.

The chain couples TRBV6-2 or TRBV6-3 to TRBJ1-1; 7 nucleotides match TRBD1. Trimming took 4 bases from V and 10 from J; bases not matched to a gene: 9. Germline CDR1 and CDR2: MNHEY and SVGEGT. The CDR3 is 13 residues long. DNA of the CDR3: TGTGCCAGCAGTTTTGACAGGGTGAAAGGAGCTTTCTTT. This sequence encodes CASSFDRVKGAFF.

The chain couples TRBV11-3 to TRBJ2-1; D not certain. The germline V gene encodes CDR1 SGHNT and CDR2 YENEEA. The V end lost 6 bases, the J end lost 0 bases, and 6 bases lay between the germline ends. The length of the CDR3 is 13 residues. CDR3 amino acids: CASSASSYNEQFF. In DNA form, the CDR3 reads TGTGCCAGCAGTGCGAGCTCCTACAATGAGCAGTTCTTC.

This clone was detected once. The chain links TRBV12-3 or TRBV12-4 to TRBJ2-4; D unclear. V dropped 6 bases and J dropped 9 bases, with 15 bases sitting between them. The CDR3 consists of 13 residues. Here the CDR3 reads CASRPQVDGIQYF. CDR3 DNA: TGTGCCAGCAGACCCCAGGTAGATGGCATTCAGTACTTC.

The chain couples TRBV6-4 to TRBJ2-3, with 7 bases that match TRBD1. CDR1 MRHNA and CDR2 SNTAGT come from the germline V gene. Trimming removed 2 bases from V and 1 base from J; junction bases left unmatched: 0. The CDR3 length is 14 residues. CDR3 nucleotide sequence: TGTGCCAGCAGTGACGGGACAGGCACAGATACGCAGTATTTT. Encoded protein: CASSDGTGTDTQYF.

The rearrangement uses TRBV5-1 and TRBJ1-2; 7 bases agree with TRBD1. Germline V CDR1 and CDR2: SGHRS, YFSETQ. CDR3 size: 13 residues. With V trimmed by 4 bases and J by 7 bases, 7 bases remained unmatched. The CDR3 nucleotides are TGCGCCAGCAGCCTAGGGGGCGCGGTTGGCTACACCTTC. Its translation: CASSLGGAVGYTF.

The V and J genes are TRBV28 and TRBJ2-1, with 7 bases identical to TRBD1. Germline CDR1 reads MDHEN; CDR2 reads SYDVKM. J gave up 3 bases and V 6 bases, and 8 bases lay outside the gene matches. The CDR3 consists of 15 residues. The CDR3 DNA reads TGTGCCAGCAGCCTAGGGGCAGGGGGCTACAATGAGCAGTTCTTC. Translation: CASSLGAGGYNEQFF.

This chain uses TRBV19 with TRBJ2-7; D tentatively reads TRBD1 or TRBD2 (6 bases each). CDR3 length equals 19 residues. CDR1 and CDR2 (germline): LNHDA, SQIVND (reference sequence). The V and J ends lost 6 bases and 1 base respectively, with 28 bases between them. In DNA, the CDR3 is TGTGCCAGTAGGGGGGCCCCCGGGACTGCTCCGGAAGGGTCCTACGAGCAGTACTTC. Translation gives CASRGAPGTAPEGSYEQYF.

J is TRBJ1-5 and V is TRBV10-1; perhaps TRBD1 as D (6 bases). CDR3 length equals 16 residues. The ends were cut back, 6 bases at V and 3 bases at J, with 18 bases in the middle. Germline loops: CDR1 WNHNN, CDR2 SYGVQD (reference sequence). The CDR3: CASSPGGPGSNQPQHF. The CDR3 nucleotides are TGCGCCAGCAGCCCCGGGGGGCCAGGATCCAATCAGCCCCAGCATTTT.

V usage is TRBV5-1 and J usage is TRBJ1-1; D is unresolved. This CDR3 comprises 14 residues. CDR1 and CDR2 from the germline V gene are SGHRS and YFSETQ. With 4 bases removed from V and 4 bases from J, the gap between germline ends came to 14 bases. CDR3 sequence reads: CASSPTVDRTEAFF. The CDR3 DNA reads TGCGCCAGCAGCCCGACGGTCGACCGCACTGAAGCTTTCTTT.

CDR3: CASSLWHSNSPLHF. Written as DNA, the CDR3 is TGTGCCAGCAGCTTGTGGCACAGCAATTCACCCCTCCACTTT. J is TRBJ1-6 and V is TRBV5-6; D is unresolved. Trimming shortened V by 1 base and J by 7 bases, and 9 bases separated the two germline ends. The germline V gene has CDR1 SGHDT and CDR2 YYEEEE. The CDR3 extends over 14 amino acids.

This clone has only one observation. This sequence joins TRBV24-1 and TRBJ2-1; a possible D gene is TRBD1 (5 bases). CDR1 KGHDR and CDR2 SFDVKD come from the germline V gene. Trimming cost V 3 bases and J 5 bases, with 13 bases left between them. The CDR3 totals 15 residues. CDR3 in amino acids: CATSDPGQYNNEQFF. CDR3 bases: TGTGCCACCAGTGATCCCGGACAATACAACAATGAGCAGTTCTTC.

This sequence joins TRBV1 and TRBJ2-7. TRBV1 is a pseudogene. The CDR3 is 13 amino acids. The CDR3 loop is CTSKTVVGDEQYF. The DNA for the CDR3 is TGCACCAGTAAGACAGTCGTGGGGGACGAGCAGTACTTC.

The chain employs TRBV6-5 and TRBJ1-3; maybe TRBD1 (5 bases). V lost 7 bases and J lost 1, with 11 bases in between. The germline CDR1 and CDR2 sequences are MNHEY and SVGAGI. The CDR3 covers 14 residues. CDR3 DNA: TGTGCCAGCACCAACAGGCAGTCTGGAAACACCATATATTTT. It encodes CASTNRQSGNTIYF.

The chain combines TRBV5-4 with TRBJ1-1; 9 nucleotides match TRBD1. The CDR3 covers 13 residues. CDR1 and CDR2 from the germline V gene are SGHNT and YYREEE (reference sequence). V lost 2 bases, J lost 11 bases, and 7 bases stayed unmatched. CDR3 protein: CASSFTGGDGAFF. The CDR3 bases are TGTGCCAGCAGCTTCACAGGGGGCGACGGTGCTTTCTTT.

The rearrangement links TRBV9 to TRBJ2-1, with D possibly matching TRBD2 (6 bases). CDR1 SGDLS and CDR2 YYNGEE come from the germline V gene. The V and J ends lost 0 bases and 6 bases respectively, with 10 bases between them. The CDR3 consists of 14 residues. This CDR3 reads CASSVGSSANEQFF. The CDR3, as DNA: TGTGCCAGCAGCGTAGGATCTAGCGCCAATGAGCAGTTCTTC.

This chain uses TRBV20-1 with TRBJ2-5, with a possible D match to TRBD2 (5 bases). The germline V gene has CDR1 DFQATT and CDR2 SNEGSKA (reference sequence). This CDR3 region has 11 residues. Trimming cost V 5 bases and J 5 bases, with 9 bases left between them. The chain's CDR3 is CSAQRAETQYF. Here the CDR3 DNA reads TGCAGTGCTCAGAGGGCCGAGACCCAGTACTTC.

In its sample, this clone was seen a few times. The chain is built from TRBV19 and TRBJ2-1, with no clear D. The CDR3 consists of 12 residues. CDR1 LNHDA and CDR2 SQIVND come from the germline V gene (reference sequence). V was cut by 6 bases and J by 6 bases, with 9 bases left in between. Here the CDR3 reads CASSGRVNEQFF. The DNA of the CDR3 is TGTGCCAGTAGCGGTAGAGTCAATGAGCAGTTCTTC.

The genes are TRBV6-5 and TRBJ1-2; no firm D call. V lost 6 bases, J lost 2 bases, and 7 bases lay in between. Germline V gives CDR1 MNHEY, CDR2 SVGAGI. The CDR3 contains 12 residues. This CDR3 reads CASSPNNYGYTF. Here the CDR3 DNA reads TGTGCCAGCAGCCCAAACAACTATGGCTACACCTTC.

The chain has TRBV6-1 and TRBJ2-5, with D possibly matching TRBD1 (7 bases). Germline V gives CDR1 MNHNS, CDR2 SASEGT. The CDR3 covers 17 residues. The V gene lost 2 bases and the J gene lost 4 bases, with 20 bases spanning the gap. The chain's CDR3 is CASSEPWAGGGGETQYF. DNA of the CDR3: TGTGCCAGCAGTGAACCCTGGGCAGGGGGAGGAGGAGAGACCCAGTACTTC.

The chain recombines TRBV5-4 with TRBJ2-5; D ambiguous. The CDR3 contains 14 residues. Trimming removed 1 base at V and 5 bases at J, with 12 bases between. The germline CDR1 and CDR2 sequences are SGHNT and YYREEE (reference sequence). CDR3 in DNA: TGTGCCAGCAGCTTGAACAAGGGCCGGGAGACCCAGTACTTC. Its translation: CASSLNKGRETQYF.

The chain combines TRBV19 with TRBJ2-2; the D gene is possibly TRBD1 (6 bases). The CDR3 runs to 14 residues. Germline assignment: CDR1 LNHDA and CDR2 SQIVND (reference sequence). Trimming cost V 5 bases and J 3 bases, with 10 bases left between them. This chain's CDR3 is CASSQDSYTGELFF. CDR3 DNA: TGTGCCAGTAGTCAGGACAGCTACACCGGGGAGCTGTTTTTT.

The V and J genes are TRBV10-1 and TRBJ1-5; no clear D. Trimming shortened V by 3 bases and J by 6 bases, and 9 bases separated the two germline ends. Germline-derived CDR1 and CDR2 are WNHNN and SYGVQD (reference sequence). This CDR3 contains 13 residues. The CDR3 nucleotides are TGCGCCAGCAGTGATGGATATGGTCAGCCCCAGCATTTT. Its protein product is CASSDGYGQPQHF.

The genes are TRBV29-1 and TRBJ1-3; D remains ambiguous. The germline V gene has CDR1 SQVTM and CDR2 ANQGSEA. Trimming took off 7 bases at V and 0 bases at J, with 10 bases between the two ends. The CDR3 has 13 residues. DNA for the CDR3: TGCAGCGCATCAGGAACCTCTGGAAACACCATATATTTT. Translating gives CSASGTSGNTIYF.

The DNA of the CDR3 is TGTGCCATCGGGACAGGCCAAGGCTCTGAAGCTTTCTTT. Protein product: CAIGTGQGSEAFF. The gene calls are TRBV10-3 and TRBJ1-1, with TRBD1 matching over 8 bases. CDR1 is ENHRY, CDR2 SYGVKD, per germline. The CDR3 runs to 13 residues. The V gene end was trimmed by 8 bases and the J gene end by 6 bases; junction bases not matched to a gene: 8.

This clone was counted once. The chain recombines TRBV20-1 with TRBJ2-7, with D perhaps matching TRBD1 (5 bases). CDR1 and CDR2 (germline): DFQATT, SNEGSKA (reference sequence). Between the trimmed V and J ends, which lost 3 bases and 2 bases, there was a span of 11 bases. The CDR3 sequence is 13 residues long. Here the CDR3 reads CSASRRTPYEQYF. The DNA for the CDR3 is TGCAGTGCTAGTAGACGGACACCCTACGAGCAGTACTTC.